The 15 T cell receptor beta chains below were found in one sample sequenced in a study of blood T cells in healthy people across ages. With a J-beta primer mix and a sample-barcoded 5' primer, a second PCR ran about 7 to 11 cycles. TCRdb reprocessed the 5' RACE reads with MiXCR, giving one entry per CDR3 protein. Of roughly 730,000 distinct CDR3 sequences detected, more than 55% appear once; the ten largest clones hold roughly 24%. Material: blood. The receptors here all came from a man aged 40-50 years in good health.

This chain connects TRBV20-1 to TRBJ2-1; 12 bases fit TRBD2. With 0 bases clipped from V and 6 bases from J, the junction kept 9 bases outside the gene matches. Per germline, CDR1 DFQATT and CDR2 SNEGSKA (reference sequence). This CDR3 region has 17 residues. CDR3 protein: CSARDSMLAGGPNEQFF. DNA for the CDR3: TGCAGTGCTAGAGATTCTATGCTAGCGGGAGGGCCCAATGAGCAGTTCTTC.

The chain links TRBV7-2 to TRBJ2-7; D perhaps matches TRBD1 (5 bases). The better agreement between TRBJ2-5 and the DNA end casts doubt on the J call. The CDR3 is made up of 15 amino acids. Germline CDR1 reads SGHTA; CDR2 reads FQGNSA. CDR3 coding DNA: TGTGCCAGCAGCTTAGCAGGCCAGGGAATGGAGACCCAGTACTTC. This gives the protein CASSLAGQGMETQYF.

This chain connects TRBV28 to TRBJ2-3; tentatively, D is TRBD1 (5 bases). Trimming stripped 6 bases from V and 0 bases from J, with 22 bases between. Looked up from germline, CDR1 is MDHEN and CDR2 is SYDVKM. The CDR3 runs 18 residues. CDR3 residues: CASSPNQPWGRSTDTQYF. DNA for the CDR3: TGTGCCAGCAGCCCCAATCAACCGTGGGGCCGGAGCACAGATACGCAGTATTTT. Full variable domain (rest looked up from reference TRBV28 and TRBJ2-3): DVKVTQSSRYLVKRTGEKVFLECVQDMDHENMFWYRQDPGLGLRLIYFSYDVKMKEKGDIPEGYSVSREKKERFSLILESASTNQTSMYLCASSPNQPWGRSTDTQYFGPGTRLTVL.

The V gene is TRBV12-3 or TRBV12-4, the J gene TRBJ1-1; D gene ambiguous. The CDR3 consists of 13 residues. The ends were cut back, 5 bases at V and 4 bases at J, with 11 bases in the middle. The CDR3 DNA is TGTGCCAGCAGTGGCGGGAGGTCCACTGAAGCTTTCTTT. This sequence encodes CASSGGRSTEAFF.

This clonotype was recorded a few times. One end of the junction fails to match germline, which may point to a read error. Here the CDR3 DNA reads TGTGCCAGCAGCATAGCCGGGACTAGCGGGAAACTATCCTACGAGCAGTACTTC. Translating it yields CASSIAGTSGKLSYEQYF. This chain uses TRBV7-2 with TRBJ2-7; 13 positions agree with TRBD2. The CDR3 totals 18 residues. From germline, CDR1 is SGHTA and CDR2 FQGNSA.

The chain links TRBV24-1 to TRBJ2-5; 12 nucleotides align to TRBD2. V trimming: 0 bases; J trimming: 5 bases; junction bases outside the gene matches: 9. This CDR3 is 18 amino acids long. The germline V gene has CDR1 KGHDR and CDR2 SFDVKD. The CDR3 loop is CATSDLGTSGSTGETQYF. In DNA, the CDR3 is TGTGCCACCAGTGATTTGGGGACTAGCGGGTCCACCGGGGAGACCCAGTACTTC.

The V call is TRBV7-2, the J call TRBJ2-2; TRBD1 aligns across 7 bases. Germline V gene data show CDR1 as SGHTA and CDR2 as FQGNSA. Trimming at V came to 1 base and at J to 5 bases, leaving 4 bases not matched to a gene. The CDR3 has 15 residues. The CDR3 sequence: CASSLVGGTTGELFF. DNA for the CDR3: TGTGCCAGCAGCTTAGTAGGGGGCACGACCGGGGAGCTGTTTTTT.

DNA for the CDR3: TGTGCCAGCAGCTTAGCGCTGGGGACTAGCGGGGCCTCCTACGAGCAGTACTTC. It is translated as CASSLALGTSGASYEQYF. The rearrangement uses TRBV7-6 and TRBJ2-7, with 13 bases that match TRBD2. With 0 bases clipped from V and 0 bases from J, the junction kept 5 bases outside the gene matches. CDR3 length: 18 residues. CDR1 and CDR2 (germline): SGHVS, FNYEAQ.

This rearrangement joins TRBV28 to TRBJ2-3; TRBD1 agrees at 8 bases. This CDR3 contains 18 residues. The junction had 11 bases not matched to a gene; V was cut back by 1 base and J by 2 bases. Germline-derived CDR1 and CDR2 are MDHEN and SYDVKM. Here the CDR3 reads CASSLFRGRIPNTDTQYF. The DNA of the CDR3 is TGTGCCAGCAGTTTATTCAGGGGGCGCATCCCCAACACAGATACGCAGTATTTT. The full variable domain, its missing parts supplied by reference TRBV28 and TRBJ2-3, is DVKVTQSSRYLVKRTGEKVFLECVQDMDHENMFWYRQDPGLGLRLIYFSYDVKMKEKGDIPEGYSVSREKKERFSLILESASTNQTSMYLCASSLFRGRIPNTDTQYFGPGTRLTVL.

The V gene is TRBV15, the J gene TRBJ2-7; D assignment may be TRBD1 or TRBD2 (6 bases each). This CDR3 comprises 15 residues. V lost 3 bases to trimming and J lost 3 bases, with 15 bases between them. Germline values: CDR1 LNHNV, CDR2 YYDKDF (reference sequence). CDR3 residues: CATSRGGRGFYEQYF. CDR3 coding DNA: TGTGCCACCAGCAGGGGAGGCAGGGGATTCTACGAGCAGTACTTC.

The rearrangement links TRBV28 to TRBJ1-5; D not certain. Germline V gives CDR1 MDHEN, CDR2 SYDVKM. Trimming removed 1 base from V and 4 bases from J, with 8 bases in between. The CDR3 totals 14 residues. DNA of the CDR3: TGTGCCAGCAGTTTATCCGGTTTTAATCAGCCCCAGCATTTT. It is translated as CASSLSGFNQPQHF.

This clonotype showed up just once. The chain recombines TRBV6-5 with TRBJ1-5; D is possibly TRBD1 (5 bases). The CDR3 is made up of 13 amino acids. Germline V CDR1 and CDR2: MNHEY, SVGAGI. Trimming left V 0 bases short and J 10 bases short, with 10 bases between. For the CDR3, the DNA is TGTGCCAGCAGTTACTCAGACGGGGGACCCCAGCATTTT. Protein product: CASSYSDGGPQHF.

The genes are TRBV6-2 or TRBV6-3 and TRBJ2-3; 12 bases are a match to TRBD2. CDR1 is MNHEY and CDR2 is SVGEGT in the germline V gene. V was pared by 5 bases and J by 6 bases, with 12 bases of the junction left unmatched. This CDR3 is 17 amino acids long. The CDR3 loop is CASSPNRLAGVADTQYF. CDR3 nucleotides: TGTGCCAGCAGTCCGAACCGACTAGCGGGAGTGGCTGATACGCAGTATTTT.

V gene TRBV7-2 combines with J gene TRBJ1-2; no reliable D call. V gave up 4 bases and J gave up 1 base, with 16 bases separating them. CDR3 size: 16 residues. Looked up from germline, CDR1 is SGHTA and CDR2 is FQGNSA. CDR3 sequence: CASSWFAEVDNYGYTF. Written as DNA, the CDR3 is TGTGCCAGCAGCTGGTTCGCTGAAGTTGATAACTATGGCTACACCTTC.

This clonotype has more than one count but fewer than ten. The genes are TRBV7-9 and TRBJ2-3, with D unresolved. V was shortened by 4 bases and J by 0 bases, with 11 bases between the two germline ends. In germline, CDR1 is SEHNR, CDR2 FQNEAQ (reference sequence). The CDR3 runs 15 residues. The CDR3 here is CASSWTSISTDTQYF. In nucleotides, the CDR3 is TGTGCCAGCAGCTGGACCTCCATTAGCACAGATACGCAGTATTTT.